This T cell receptor (beta chain) comes out of a study of blood T cell repertoires in COVID-19. Study information: Sites in the United States, Italy and Spain provided acute and convalescent COVID-19 samples. From T cells, B-cell-depleted T cells, or PBMCs came the material, which was cDNA or gDNA.

The CDR3 runs to 15 residues. J lost 2 bases, V lost 4 bases, and 5 bases had no gene match. Germline-derived CDR1 and CDR2 are SNHLY and FYNNEI. The method was immunoSEQ multiplex PCR; TCRdb's version includes in-frame clones alone and lacks a portion of them. This table has some 120,000 clones, 65% to 90% appearing once. The source of this sequence is a man at least 80 years old with active or convalescent COVID-19. Sequenced: peripheral blood. The chain is built from TRBV2 and TRBJ1-5; 7 bases map to TRBD1. CDR3 sequence reads: CASSVEGGGNQPQHF. The CDR3, as DNA: TGTGCCAGCAGTGTCGAAGGGGGCGGCAATCAGCCCCAGCATTTT.